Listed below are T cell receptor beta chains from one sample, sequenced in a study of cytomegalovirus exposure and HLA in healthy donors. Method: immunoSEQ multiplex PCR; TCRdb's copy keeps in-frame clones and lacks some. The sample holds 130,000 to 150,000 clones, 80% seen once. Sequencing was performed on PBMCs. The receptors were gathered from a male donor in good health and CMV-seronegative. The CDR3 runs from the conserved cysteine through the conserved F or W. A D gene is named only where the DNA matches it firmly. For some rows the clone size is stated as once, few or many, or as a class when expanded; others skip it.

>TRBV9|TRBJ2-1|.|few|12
TGTGCCAGCAGCCCGTACGAGGGTGAGCAGTTCTTC
CASSPYEGEQFF
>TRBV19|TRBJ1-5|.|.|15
TGTGCCAGTACCATCGGGGTTTATAGCAATCAGCCCCAGCATTTT
CASTIGVYSNQPQHF
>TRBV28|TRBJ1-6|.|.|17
TGTGCCAGCAGCCTTACTGACACGAGCTCCTATAATTCACCCCTCCACTTT
CASSLTDTSSYNSPLHF
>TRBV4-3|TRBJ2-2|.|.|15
TGCGCCAGCAGCCAAGATCACACGCACACCGGGGAGCTGTTTTTT
CASSQDHTHTGELFF
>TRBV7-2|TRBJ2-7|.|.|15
TGTGCCAGCAGCCCCGGACAGCCAGGCTCCTACGAGCAGTACTTC
CASSPGQPGSYEQYF
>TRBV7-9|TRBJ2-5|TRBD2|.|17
TGTGCCAGCAGCTTAGGGGGGAAGCGGGGCCTCCAAGAGACCCAGTACTTC
CASSLGGKRGLQETQYF
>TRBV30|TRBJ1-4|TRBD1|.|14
TGTGCCTGGAGTTCCGCTTGGGACAGTCGGAAACTGTTTTTT
CAWSSAWDSRKLFF
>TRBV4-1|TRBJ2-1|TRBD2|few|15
TGCGCCAGCAGTCCTCAGGCGGGGGAATACAATGAGCAGTTCTTC
CASSPQAGEYNEQFF
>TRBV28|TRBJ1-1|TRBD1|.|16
TGTGCCAGCAGTTCCCCCCCCGGGACAGGGGCTACTGAAGCTTTCTTT
CASSSPPGTGATEAFF
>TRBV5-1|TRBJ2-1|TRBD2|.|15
TGCGCCAGCAGCCTTAGCGGGGGGGCCCTCGGTGAGCAGTTCTTC
CASSLSGGALGEQFF
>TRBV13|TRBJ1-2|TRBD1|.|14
TGTGCCAGCAGCTTAAGGACAGGCGCCTATGGCTACACCTTC
CASSLRTGAYGYTF
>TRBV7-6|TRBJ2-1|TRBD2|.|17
TGTGCCAGCAGCTTCCTACTAGCGGGGAGCTCCTACAATGAGCAGTTCTTC
CASSFLLAGSSYNEQFF
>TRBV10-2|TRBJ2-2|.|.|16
TGCGCCAGCAGTGAGTCTCGGTTTCCGAACACCGGGGAGCTGTTTTTT
CASSESRFPNTGELFF
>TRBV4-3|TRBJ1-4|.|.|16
TGCGCCAGCAGCAAAGCGGTCCGGGCAACTAATGAAAAACTGTTTTTT
CASSKAVRATNEKLFF
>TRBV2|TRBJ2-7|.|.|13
TGTGCCAGCAGTGTAAAATGGGCAAATCGGCAGTACTTC
CASSVKWANRQYF
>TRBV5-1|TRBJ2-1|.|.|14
TGCGCCAGCAGCACAGGTGACTCCTACAATGAGCAGTTCTTC
CASSTGDSYNEQFF
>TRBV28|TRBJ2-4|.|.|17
TGTGCCAGCAGTTTTGCGAGCAGGGTAAGAGTAAAGGACATTCAGTACTTC
CASSFASRVRVKDIQYF
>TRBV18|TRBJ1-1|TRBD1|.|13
TGTGCCAGCTCAACCTGGACAGGCACTGAAGCTTTCTTT
CASSTWTGTEAFF
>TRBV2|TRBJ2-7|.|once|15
TGTGCCAGCAGACTCGGGGGGCGGGGCTCCTACGAGCAGTACTTC
CASRLGGRGSYEQYF
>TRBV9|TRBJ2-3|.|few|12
TGTGCCAGCAGCGTAGCAGCAGATACGCAGTATTTT
CASSVAADTQYF
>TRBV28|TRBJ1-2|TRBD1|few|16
TGTGCCAGCAAGGGGTCGGACAGGGGGCCAGTGGGTGGCTACACCTTC
CASKGSDRGPVGGYTF
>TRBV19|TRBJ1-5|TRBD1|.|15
TGTGCCAGTCTATCGGGACAGGTTGGCAATCAGCCCCAGCATTTT
CASLSGQVGNQPQHF
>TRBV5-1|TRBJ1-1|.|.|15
TGCGCCAGCAGCTTTAACCCGGGTCAGAACACTGAAGCTTTCTTT
CASSFNPGQNTEAFF
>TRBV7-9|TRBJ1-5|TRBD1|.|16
TGTGCCAGCAGCTTAGCAGGGGGCAGCAGCAATCAGCCCCAGCATTTT
CASSLAGGSSNQPQHF
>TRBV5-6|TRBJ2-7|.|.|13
TGTGCCAGCAGCTTGGGTCGACAGTACGAGCAGTACTTC
CASSLGRQYEQYF
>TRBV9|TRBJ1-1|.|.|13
TGTGCCAGCAGCGTTTCCTTGAACACTGAAGCTTTCTTT
CASSVSLNTEAFF
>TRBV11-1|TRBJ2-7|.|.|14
TGTGCCAGCAGCTTCCTTGCCAGGGAAGGCGAGCAGTACTTC
CASSFLAREGEQYF
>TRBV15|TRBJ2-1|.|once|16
TGTGCCACCAGCAGAGATGATGCCCCGGGGGATAATGAGCAGTTCTTC
CATSRDDAPGDNEQFF